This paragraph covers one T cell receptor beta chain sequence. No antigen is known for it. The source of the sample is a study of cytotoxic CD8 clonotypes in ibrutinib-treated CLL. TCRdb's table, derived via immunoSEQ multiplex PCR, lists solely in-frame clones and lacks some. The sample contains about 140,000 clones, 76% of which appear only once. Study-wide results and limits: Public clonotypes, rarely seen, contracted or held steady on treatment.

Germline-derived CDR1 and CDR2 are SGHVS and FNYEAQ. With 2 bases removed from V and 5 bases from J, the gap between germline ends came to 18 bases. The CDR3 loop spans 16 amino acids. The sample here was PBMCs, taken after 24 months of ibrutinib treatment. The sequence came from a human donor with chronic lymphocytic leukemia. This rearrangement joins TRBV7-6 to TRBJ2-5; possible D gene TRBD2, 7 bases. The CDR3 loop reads CASSLRGGALPETQYF. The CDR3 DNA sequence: TGTGCCAGCAGCTTAAGGGGGGGGGCGCTACCTGAGACCCAGTACTTC.